The 21 T cell receptor beta chains in this list originate from one sample, sequenced in a study of identical twins. TCRdb re-analysed the 5' RACE reads in MiXCR, keeping a single row per CDR3 protein. The table shows 450,000 or so distinct CDR3 sequences, with about 18% occurring only once. Sequences were obtained from naive T cells sorted from blood. The receptors shown here come from a middle-aged man in good health.

This clonotype showed up many times. This chain connects TRBV28 to TRBJ2-3; no clear D. Germline CDR1 MDHEN, CDR2 SYDVKM. V was shortened by 2 bases and J by 0 bases, with 18 bases between the two germline ends. This CDR3 region has 18 residues. The CDR3 DNA reads as TGTGCCAGCAGTTTAAAGGCCAGTCGGATAGATAGCACAGATACGCAGTATTTT. This sequence encodes CASSLKASRIDSTDTQYF.

V is TRBV4-1 and J is TRBJ2-3, with TRBD2 as a possible D gene (6 bases). Per the germline V gene, CDR1 is MGHRA and CDR2 is YSYEKL. The CDR3 spans 14 residues. V was pared by 1 base and J by 3 bases, with 8 bases between. The CDR3 coding sequence is TGCGCCAGCAGCCAAGTGGGACTGACAGATACGCAGTATTTT. Translating gives CASSQVGLTDTQYF.

This clonotype occurred many times. The chain uses TRBV6-2 or TRBV6-3 and TRBJ2-5; unclear D gene. The V end was cut by 6 bases, the J end by 1 base, with 9 bases between. CDR3 length: 13 residues. Per the germline V gene, CDR1 is MNHEY and CDR2 is SVGEGT. CDR3 bases: TGTGCCAGCAGCCGAGACCCCCAAGAGACCCAGTACTTC. It codes for CASSRDPQETQYF.

The table lists this clonotype with many counts. This CDR3 reads CASSSWGNTEAFF. The CDR3 DNA reads TGCGCCAGCAGCTCTTGGGGGAACACTGAAGCTTTCTTT. The gene calls are TRBV4-3 and TRBJ1-1, with unresolved D. CDR1 and CDR2 (germline): LGHNA, YSLEER. This CDR3 has 13 residues. V lost 5 bases, J lost 1 base, and 8 bases lay in between.

In this sample, this clonotype turned up many times. This chain's CDR3 is CASPAGQPANYGYTF. CDR3 sequence (DNA): TGTGCCAGCCCAGCCGGACAGCCAGCTAACTATGGCTACACCTTC. The V and J genes are TRBV2 and TRBJ1-2, with TRBD1 as a possible D gene (6 bases). The ends were cut back, 8 bases at V and 0 bases at J, with 16 bases in the middle. Germline V lookup: CDR1 SNHLY, CDR2 FYNNEI. This CDR3 region has 15 residues.

This clonotype turned up a few times. The V and J genes are TRBV27 and TRBJ2-2; no clear D gene. Germline V gene lookup returns CDR1 MNHEY and CDR2 SMNVEV (reference sequence). CDR3 size: 13 residues. V was clipped by 3 bases and J by 2 bases, with 4 bases between them. The CDR3 loop reads CASSFHNTGELFF. The CDR3 nucleotides are TGTGCCAGCAGTTTCCATAACACCGGGGAGCTGTTTTTT.

This clonotype was recorded many times. This chain connects TRBV20-1 to TRBJ2-1; 7 bases align to TRBD2. This CDR3 has 13 amino acids. The ends lost 3 bases at V and 10 bases at J; junction bases unmatched: 9. Germline CDR1 DFQATT, CDR2 SNEGSKA (reference sequence). The CDR3 sequence: CSASDGGGGEQFF. The CDR3 DNA follows: TGCAGTGCTAGTGACGGAGGCGGGGGAGAGCAGTTCTTC.

This clonotype came up many times. The CDR3 DNA reads TGCAGCGTTGACACGGGTCGGACCGGGGAGCTGTTTTTT. Its protein is CSVDTGRTGELFF. This chain joins TRBV29-1 and TRBJ2-2; D gene uncertain. The length of the CDR3 is 13 residues. The germline CDR1 and CDR2 sequences are SQVTM and ANQGSEA. V lost 3 bases, J lost 5 bases, and 10 bases lay in between.

This clonotype was seen a handful of times. The CDR3 DNA reads TGCAGCCTAAAGGGCAGCGATGGCTACACCTTC. As protein: CSLKGSDGYTF. The chain combines TRBV29-1 with TRBJ1-2; no clear D gene. Trimming took 8 bases from V and 6 from J, leaving 13 bases between them. CDR3 length: 11 amino acids. Germline V gives CDR1 SQVTM, CDR2 ANQGSEA.

A few counts support this clonotype. V gene TRBV5-1 combines with J gene TRBJ2-7; 10 nucleotides align to TRBD1. There are 18 residues in the CDR3. With V trimmed by 3 bases and J by 6 bases, 18 bases remained unmatched. Per the germline V gene, CDR1 is SGHRS and CDR2 is YFSETQ. DNA of the CDR3: TGCGCCAGCAGCTATACGACAGGGGGCCGACCTATGACTGGCGAGCAGTACTTC. Its translation: CASSYTTGGRPMTGEQYF. Drawing the rest from reference TRBV5-1 and TRBJ2-7, the complete variable domain is KAGVTQTPRYLIKTRGQQVTLSCSPISGHRSVSWYQQTPGQGLQFLFEYFSETQRNKGNFPGRFSGRQFSNSRSEMNVSTLELGDSALYLCASSYTTGGRPMTGEQYFGPGTRLTVT.

This clonotype appeared many times. This chain links TRBV12-3 or TRBV12-4 with TRBJ1-4; D is ambiguous. The ends were cut back, 6 bases at V and 7 bases at J, with 18 bases in the middle. CDR3 length equals 15 residues. Here the CDR3 reads CASSPPGPGPEKLFF. The CDR3 region has the DNA TGTGCCAGCAGCCCACCCGGACCAGGACCTGAAAAACTGTTTTTT.

CDR3 loop: CAISETPSRAWTEAFF. The CDR3 region has the DNA TGTGCCATCAGTGAGACTCCGTCCAGGGCTTGGACTGAAGCTTTCTTT. The chain combines TRBV10-3 with TRBJ1-1, with D maybe TRBD1 (5 bases). Between the trimmed V and J ends, which lost 2 bases and 5 bases, there was a span of 18 bases. From germline, CDR1 is ENHRY and CDR2 SYGVKD. The CDR3 is 16 residues long.

V gene TRBV2 combines with J gene TRBJ1-2; TRBD1 matches 8 bases. V shed 5 bases, J shed 2 bases, and the junction held 10 bases outside the gene matches. Germline CDR1 reads SNHLY; CDR2 reads FYNNEI. CDR3 size: 16 residues. The CDR3 DNA reads as TGTGCCAGCAGTTCCGGGACAGGAGTCTTCAACTATGGCTACACCTTC. It codes for CASSSGTGVFNYGYTF.

As for this clonotype: A single base separates this from a much larger clone, so it may be a read error. The gene calls are TRBV5-1 and TRBJ2-2; TRBD1 matches 8 bases. CDR1 and CDR2 (germline): SGHRS, YFSETQ. The CDR3 sequence is 16 residues long. The CDR3, as DNA: TGCGCCAGCAGCTCGGGACAGGCCCAGAACACCGGGGAGCTGTATTTT. Protein sequence: CASSSGQAQNTGELYF.

The chain couples TRBV12-3 or TRBV12-4 to TRBJ2-7; possibly TRBD2 for D (6 bases). The CDR3 extends over 16 amino acids. Trimming removed 5 bases from V and 2 bases from J, with 19 bases in between. CDR3 nucleotides: TGTGCCAGCAGTATTCGGACACGGGGGAGTACCTACGAGCAGTACTTC. Encoded protein: CASSIRTRGSTYEQYF.

As regards this clonotype: At one of its ends the junction is not consistent with the germline gene, which may arise from a read error. The chain has TRBV5-4 and TRBJ2-1, with D possibly being TRBD2 (6 bases). The germline V gene encodes CDR1 SGHNT and CDR2 YYREEE (reference sequence). The CDR3 is 17 residues long. The CDR3 is CASSLGFSGRSYNEQFF. In nucleotides, the CDR3 is TGTGCCAGTAGCTTGGGGTTTAGCGGACGCTCCTACAATGAGCAGTTCTTC.

This clonotype occurred a few times. The chain uses TRBV27 and TRBJ2-3, with TRBD2 as a possible D gene (5 bases). With 0 bases removed from V and 1 base from J, the gap between germline ends came to 11 bases. CDR3 length: 16 amino acids. The V gene's germline CDR1 is MNHEY and CDR2 SMNVEV (reference sequence). The CDR3 loop is CASSLSRAEGTDTQYF. The CDR3 bases are TGTGCCAGCAGTTTATCGAGAGCGGAAGGCACAGATACGCAGTATTTT.

This chain connects TRBV18 to TRBJ2-5; the D is unclear. Germline loops: CDR1 KGHSH, CDR2 LQKENI. This CDR3 contains 13 residues. Trimming stripped 0 bases from V and 5 bases from J, with 7 bases between. CDR3 region: CASSPPSMETQYF. The CDR3 DNA reads as TGTGCCAGCTCACCACCGAGTATGGAGACCCAGTACTTC.

This clonotype occurred a few times. The rearrangement uses TRBV4-3 and TRBJ2-3; D gene ambiguous. Trimming cost V 1 base and J 2 bases, with 10 bases left between them. The CDR3 has 15 amino acids. Per the germline V gene, CDR1 is LGHNA and CDR2 is YSLEER. CDR3 DNA sequence: TGCGCCAGCAGCCAAGTTCCAGAGACCACAGATACGCAGTATTTT. Protein product: CASSQVPETTDTQYF.

The sample holds a few counts of this clonotype. The rearrangement uses TRBV12-3 or TRBV12-4 and TRBJ2-4; TRBD2 matches at 13 bases. This CDR3 spans 19 amino acids. J was trimmed by 3 bases and V by 6 bases; bases with no gene match: 14. This chain's CDR3 is CASSSPWTSGSLGKNIQYF. CDR3 DNA: TGTGCCAGCAGCTCGCCCTGGACTAGCGGGAGTTTGGGCAAAAACATTCAGTACTTC.

The rearrangement uses TRBV6-5 and TRBJ2-5; D call uncertain. CDR3 length equals 14 residues. Germline assignment: CDR1 MNHEY and CDR2 SVGAGI. Trimming left V 0 bases short and J 4 bases short, with 9 bases between. The CDR3: CASSYSVGLETQYF. The CDR3 DNA reads as TGTGCCAGCAGTTACTCAGTGGGCTTAGAGACCCAGTACTTC.